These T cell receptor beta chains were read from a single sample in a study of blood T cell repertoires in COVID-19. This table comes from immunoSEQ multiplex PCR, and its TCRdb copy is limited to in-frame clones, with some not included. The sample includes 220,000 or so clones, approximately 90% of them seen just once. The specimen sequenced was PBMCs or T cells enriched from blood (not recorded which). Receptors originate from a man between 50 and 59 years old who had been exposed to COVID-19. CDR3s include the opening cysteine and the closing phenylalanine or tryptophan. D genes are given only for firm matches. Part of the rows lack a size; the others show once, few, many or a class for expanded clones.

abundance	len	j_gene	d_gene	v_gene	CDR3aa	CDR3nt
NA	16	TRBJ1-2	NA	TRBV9	CASSLTGSAGKGGYTF	TGTGCCAGCAGCCTAACAGGGAGTGCTGGGAAGGGTGGCTACACCTTC
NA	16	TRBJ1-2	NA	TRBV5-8	CASSYGDSQLNYGYTF	TGTGCCAGCAGCTACGGAGACAGCCAACTTAACTATGGCTACACCTTC
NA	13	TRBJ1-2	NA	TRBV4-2	CASSRAVNYGYTF	TGTGCCAGCAGCCGTGCAGTTAACTATGGCTACACCTTC
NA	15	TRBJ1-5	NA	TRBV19	CASTGTIYSNQPQHF	TGTGCCAGTACGGGAACTATCTATAGCAATCAGCCCCAGCATTTT
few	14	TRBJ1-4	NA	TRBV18	CASSQGHYNEKLFF	TGTGCCAGCTCACAGGGACACTATAATGAAAAACTGTTTTTT
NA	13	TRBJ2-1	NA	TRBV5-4	CASSLSQANEQFF	TGTGCCAGCAGCTTGAGTCAGGCGAATGAGCAGTTCTTC
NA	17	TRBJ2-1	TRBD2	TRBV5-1	CASSLTLLAGGYNEQFF	TGCGCCAGCAGCTTAACCCTACTAGCGGGAGGATACAATGAGCAGTTCTTC
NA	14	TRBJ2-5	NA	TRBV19	CASSVTVQAETQYF	TGTGCCAGTAGCGTTACGGTACAGGCGGAGACCCAGTACTTC
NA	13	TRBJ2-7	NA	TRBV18	CASSPGRDYEQYF	TGTGCCAGCTCACCGGGGAGAGACTACGAGCAGTACTTC
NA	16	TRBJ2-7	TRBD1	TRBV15	CATSRGGTGRASEQYF	TGTGCCACCAGCCGAGGGGGGACAGGGAGAGCTAGCGAGCAGTACTTC
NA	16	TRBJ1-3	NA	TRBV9	CASSVGGFSSGNTIYF	TGTGCCAGCAGCGTAGGAGGGTTCAGCTCTGGAAACACCATATATTTT
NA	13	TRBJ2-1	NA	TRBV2	CASSRDIIYEQFF	TGTGCCAGCAGTCGGGACATTATCTATGAGCAGTTCTTC
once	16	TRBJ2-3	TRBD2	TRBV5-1	CASSSRLAGGTDTQYF	TGCGCCAGCAGCTCGAGACTAGCGGGGGGCACAGATACGCAGTATTTT
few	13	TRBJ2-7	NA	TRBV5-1	CASSLPSSYEQYF	TGCGCCAGCAGCTTGCCTTCCTCCTACGAGCAGTACTTC
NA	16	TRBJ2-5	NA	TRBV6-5	CASSYSASYIEETQYF	TGTGCCAGCAGTTACTCGGCTAGCTACATTGAAGAGACCCAGTACTTC
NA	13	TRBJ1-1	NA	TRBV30	CAWSNSGNTEAFF	TGTGCCTGGAGTAACTCAGGTAATACTGAAGCTTTCTTT